Below are 28 T cell receptor beta chains sequenced from a single sample in a study of cytomegalovirus exposure and HLA in healthy donors. Vbeta (60) and Jbeta (13) primers were used in the PCR. This table comes from immunoSEQ multiplex PCR, and its TCRdb copy is limited to in-frame clones, with some not included. This table holds about 100,000 clones, roughly 80% found once. The sequencing sample was made of PBMCs. The receptors originated from a man aged 35 to 55 in good health and CMV-seropositive.

This clone was counted a few times. The CDR3 sequence is CSVELAGIYYEQYF. For the CDR3, the DNA is TGCAGCGTAGAGCTAGCGGGGATATACTACGAGCAGTACTTC. The gene calls are TRBV29-1 and TRBJ2-7; 9 bases match TRBD2. CDR3 length: 14 amino acids. V lost 6 bases, J lost 3 bases, and 9 bases stayed unmatched. Germline CDR1 SQVTM, CDR2 ANQGSEA.

The rearrangement links TRBV7-2 to TRBJ2-7; D possibly corresponds to TRBD2 (6 bases). The V end was cut by 8 bases, the J end by 2 bases, with 16 bases between. Per the germline V gene, CDR1 is SGHTA and CDR2 is FQGNSA. The CDR3 is made up of 14 amino acids. The CDR3 loop is CASGRGADTYEQYF. For the CDR3, the DNA is TGTGCCAGCGGGCGGGGCGCCGATACCTACGAGCAGTACTTC.

The table lists this clone with a few counts. V gene TRBV15 combines with J gene TRBJ2-5, with D possibly being TRBD2 (6 bases). Germline loops: CDR1 LNHNV, CDR2 YYDKDF (reference sequence). V dropped 4 bases and J dropped 0 bases, with 18 bases sitting between them. This CDR3 has 17 amino acids. CDR3 sequence reads: CATSKLPGLLYQETQYF. CDR3 nucleotides: TGTGCCACCAGCAAACTCCCGGGACTCTTGTACCAAGAGACCCAGTACTTC.

In DNA form, the CDR3 reads TGTGCCAGCAGTTACCAGCGGAGCTCCTACGAGCAGTACTTC. It is translated as CASSYQRSSYEQYF. V is TRBV6-7 and J is TRBJ2-7, with a weak D call TRBD2 (5 bases). TRBV6-7 is an ORF; its function is uncertain. V was clipped by 2 bases and J by 0 bases, with 8 bases between them. This CDR3 region has 14 residues.

The chain joins TRBV28 to TRBJ2-7; weak D call: TRBD2 (5 bases). There are 11 residues in the CDR3. CDR1 MDHEN and CDR2 SYDVKM come from the germline V gene. V lost 6 bases and J 4 bases, leaving 7 bases between the germline ends. The CDR3 nucleotides are TGTGCCAGCAGGACTAATTACGAGCAGTACTTC. The encoded protein is CASRTNYEQYF.

This chain connects TRBV10-3 to TRBJ2-7; tentative D call: TRBD1 (5 bases). CDR1 and CDR2 (germline): ENHRY, SYGVKD. Trimming stripped 7 bases from V and 4 bases from J, with 14 bases between. The CDR3 sequence is 13 residues long. DNA of the CDR3: TGTGCCATCACCCAGGGCAAGGGGTACGAGCAGTACTTC. It codes for CAITQGKGYEQYF.

The rearrangement joins TRBV9 to TRBJ2-1, with TRBD2 matching 7 bases. Germline V gene data show CDR1 as SGDLS and CDR2 as YYNGEE. The length of the CDR3 is 15 residues. V was clipped by 0 bases and J by 0 bases; unmatched bases: 0. The CDR3 protein is CASSVAGGSYNEQFF. The CDR3 DNA reads as TGTGCCAGCAGCGTAGCGGGAGGCTCCTACAATGAGCAGTTCTTC.

This clone has a handful of counts. The chain combines TRBV28 with TRBJ2-7; TRBD1 aligns across 7 bases. Losses at the gene ends were 6 bases for V and 4 bases for J; bases not matched to a gene: 6. Germline-derived CDR1 and CDR2 are MDHEN and SYDVKM. This CDR3 has 13 amino acids. This CDR3 reads CASSPQGVYEQYF. The CDR3, as DNA: TGTGCCAGCAGCCCCCAGGGGGTATACGAGCAGTACTTC.

The genes are TRBV6-5 and TRBJ1-1, with 7 positions matching TRBD1. This CDR3 is built from 15 residues. CDR1 and CDR2 from the germline V gene are MNHEY and SVGAGI. V lost 4 bases to trimming and J lost 0 bases; unmatched junction nucleotides: 5. The DNA of the CDR3 is TGTGCCAGCAGTTTCCTGACAGGGTTGAACACTGAAGCTTTCTTT. This encodes CASSFLTGLNTEAFF.

This chain joins TRBV5-1 and TRBJ1-1, with D possibly matching TRBD1 (6 bases). The ends were cut back, 4 bases at V and 0 bases at J, with 16 bases in the middle. The germline CDR1 and CDR2 sequences are SGHRS and YFSETQ. The CDR3 covers 16 residues. The CDR3 nucleotides read TGCGCCAGCAGCCTTGGCCTACAGGGAATGAACACTGAAGCTTTCTTT. Translating gives CASSLGLQGMNTEAFF.

In its sample, this clone was seen a few times. The chain couples TRBV7-2 to TRBJ1-1; a weak D match, TRBD1 (5 bases). V dropped 3 bases and J dropped 4 bases, with 15 bases sitting between them. Germline V gene data show CDR1 as SGHTA and CDR2 as FQGNSA. CDR3 length: 15 residues. The CDR3 DNA is TGTGCCAGCAGCTTCCCTCCGGGGGGGGGCACTGAAGCTTTCTTT. Its translation is CASSFPPGGGTEAFF.

This chain links TRBV5-6 with TRBJ1-1; unclear D gene. Germline V gives CDR1 SGHDT, CDR2 YYEEEE. Trimming left V 3 bases short and J 3 bases short, with 18 bases between. The CDR3 length is 16 residues. The CDR3 DNA reads as TGTGCCAGCAGCTCGGTGGTCACAGAGACGTACACTGAAGCTTTCTTT. Translated, it gives CASSSVVTETYTEAFF. Full variable domain (missing parts from reference TRBV5-6 and TRBJ1-1): DAGVTQSPTHLIKTRGQQVTLRCSPKSGHDTVSWYQQALGQGPQFIFQYYEEEERQRGNFPDRFSGHQFPNYSSELNVNALLLGDSALYLCASSSVVTETYTEAFFGQGTRLTVV.

The gene calls are TRBV28 and TRBJ2-3; maybe TRBD1 (6 bases). V gave up 8 bases and J gave up 6 bases, with 24 bases separating them. Germline V gives CDR1 MDHEN, CDR2 SYDVKM. CDR3 size: 16 residues. CDR3 DNA sequence: TGTGCCAGCGGCTCATTTCTCACAGGAAGGGGGGATACGCAGTATTTT. Translating it yields CASGSFLTGRGDTQYF.

This clone appeared a few times. The V gene is TRBV27, the J gene TRBJ2-2; 11 positions match TRBD1. Per the germline V gene, CDR1 is MNHEY and CDR2 is SMNVEV (reference sequence). With V trimmed by 7 bases and J by 0 bases, 4 bases remained unmatched. The length of the CDR3 is 16 residues. The CDR3 region has the DNA TGTGCCAGCACCCGGACAGGGGGCACGAACACCGGGGAGCTGTTTTTT. Its protein is CASTRTGGTNTGELFF.

The chain uses TRBV7-9 and TRBJ1-5; 9 nucleotides line up with TRBD1. The V gene end was trimmed by 3 bases and the J gene end by 6 bases; junction bases not matched to a gene: 6. The length of the CDR3 is 15 residues. Germline V gene lookup returns CDR1 SEHNR and CDR2 FQNEAQ (reference sequence). The DNA of the CDR3 is TGTGCCAGCAGCTTTGGGACAGGGATGAGTCAGCCCCAGCATTTT. Amino acid sequence: CASSFGTGMSQPQHF.

This clone was observed a few times. V and J are TRBV29-1 and TRBJ1-2, with 7 bases that match TRBD1. J was trimmed by 8 bases and V by 6 bases; bases with no gene match: 3. Germline V gene data show CDR1 as SQVTM and CDR2 as ANQGSEA. This CDR3 has 10 residues. The CDR3 loop is CSVDRDGYTF. The CDR3 DNA follows: TGCAGCGTCGACAGGGACGGCTACACCTTC. Filled out from reference TRBV29-1 and TRBJ1-2, the complete variable domain reads SAVISQKPSRDICQRGTSLTIQCQVDSQVTMMFWYRQQPGQSLTLIATANQGSEATYESGFVIDKFPISRPNLTFSTLTVSNMSPEDSSIYLCSVDRDGYTFGSGTRLTVV.

The chain links TRBV5-1 to TRBJ2-3; 10 bases agree with TRBD2. V lost 3 bases and J lost 0; bases outside the gene matches: 4. In germline, CDR1 is SGHRS, CDR2 YFSETQ. The CDR3 is 16 amino acids. The CDR3 DNA is TGCGCCAGCAGCTCTGGACTAGCGGTTAGCACAGATACGCAGTATTTT. Translation: CASSSGLAVSTDTQYF.

The chain has TRBV27 and TRBJ2-3; the match to TRBD2 covers 10 bases. This CDR3 contains 14 residues. CDR1 is MNHEY and CDR2 is SMNVEV in the germline V gene (reference sequence). Losses at the gene ends were 8 bases for V and 2 bases for J; bases not matched to a gene: 4. CDR3 loop: CASRLAGLTDTQYF. For the CDR3, the DNA is TGTGCCAGCCGACTAGCGGGCCTCACAGATACGCAGTATTTT.

The chain joins TRBV19 to TRBJ2-7; 8 nucleotides align to TRBD1. Germline V gives CDR1 LNHDA, CDR2 SQIVND (reference sequence). After removal of 3 bases from V and 6 bases from J, the junction contained 1 base not matched to a gene. The CDR3 length is 12 residues. The CDR3 coding sequence is TGTGCCAGTAGTATGACAGGGGTCGAGCAGTACTTC. Protein product: CASSMTGVEQYF.

The chain employs TRBV29-1 and TRBJ2-7; 9 positions agree with TRBD2. Germline V gene data show CDR1 as SQVTM and CDR2 as ANQGSEA. The V segment lost 7 bases and the J segment 5 bases; nucleotides outside the gene matches: 12. This CDR3 has 14 amino acids. The CDR3 region has the DNA TGCAGCGCCCTGCCGATAGCGGGAGCGGACGAGCAGTACTTC. It specifies CSALPIAGADEQYF.

The chain links TRBV19 to TRBJ1-2, with a possible D match to TRBD1 (5 bases). The CDR3 extends over 16 amino acids. The germline CDR1 and CDR2 sequences are LNHDA and SQIVND (reference sequence). V was trimmed by 0 bases and J by 4 bases, leaving 15 bases between them. CDR3 nucleotide sequence: TGTGCCAGTAGTATAGAACCCGCAGGGAAAAGCTATGGCTACACCTTC. It translates to CASSIEPAGKSYGYTF.

This clone was detected only a few times. J is TRBJ2-2 and V is TRBV6-6; D possibly corresponds to TRBD1 (6 bases). Germline V gene sequence: CDR1 MNHNY, CDR2 SVGAGI (reference sequence). This CDR3 comprises 15 residues. The V end was cut by 2 bases, the J end by 4 bases, with 11 bases between. The CDR3 coding sequence is TGTGCCAGCAGTTACGCTACAGGGAGCACCGGGGAGCTGTTTTTT. It yields the protein CASSYATGSTGELFF.

The CDR3 DNA is TGCGCCACGCGGGGGACACTTTTCTACGAGCAGTACTTC. This translates into CATRGTLFYEQYF. This sequence joins TRBV10-1 and TRBJ2-7, with D maybe TRBD2 (7 bases). Germline assignment: CDR1 WNHNN and CDR2 SYGVQD (reference sequence). This CDR3 has 13 amino acids. V was trimmed by 10 bases and J by 3 bases, leaving 16 bases between them.

This clone was counted between two and nine times. V usage is TRBV19 and J usage is TRBJ2-1, with D possibly being TRBD1 (6 bases). Germline CDR1 LNHDA, CDR2 SQIVND (reference sequence). Trimming removed 2 bases from V and 7 bases from J, with 12 bases in between. The CDR3 is made up of 14 amino acids. CDR3 sequence reads: CASSIPGAFNEQFF. The CDR3 DNA is TGTGCCAGTAGTATACCAGGGGCGTTTAATGAGCAGTTCTTC. Full variable domain (rest looked up from reference TRBV19 and TRBJ2-1): DGGITQSPKYLFRKEGQNVTLSCEQNLNHDAMYWYRQDPGQGLRLIYYSQIVNDFQKGDIAEGYSVSREKKESFPLTVTSAQKNPTAFYLCASSIPGAFNEQFFGPGTRLTVL.

This sequence joins TRBV28 and TRBJ1-2; 10 bases align to TRBD1. Trimming took 6 bases from V and 4 from J; bases not matched to a gene: 8. CDR1 and CDR2 (germline): MDHEN, SYDVKM. The CDR3 totals 15 residues. The CDR3 region is CASRTGQGGLYGYTF. The CDR3 nucleotides read TGTGCCAGCAGGACAGGACAGGGGGGCCTCTATGGCTACACCTTC.

This clone was seen more than once but under ten times. The chain combines TRBV27 with TRBJ2-7; a possible D gene is TRBD1 (7 bases). Trimming took off 3 bases at V and 1 base at J, with 10 bases between the two ends. Per germline, CDR1 MNHEY and CDR2 SMNVEV (reference sequence). This CDR3 contains 14 residues. The CDR3 reads CASSFRGTSYEQYF. The CDR3 bases are TGTGCCAGCAGTTTCAGGGGGACTTCCTACGAGCAGTACTTC.

This clone was seen only once. The chain recombines TRBV5-6 with TRBJ2-7, with TRBD2 matching over 8 bases. V was pared by 2 bases and J by 7 bases, with 8 bases of the junction left unmatched. Germline CDR1 reads SGHDT; CDR2 reads YYEEEE. This CDR3 comprises 14 residues. The CDR3, as DNA: TGTGCCAGCAGCTTACTAGCGGCTGGAGAAGAGCAGTACTTC. This gives the protein CASSLLAAGEEQYF.

This chain connects TRBV7-8 to TRBJ2-1; TRBD1 aligns across 10 bases. The CDR3 totals 15 residues. Losses at the gene ends were 5 bases for V and 3 bases for J; bases not matched to a gene: 4. Germline CDR1 SGHVS, CDR2 FQNEAQ. CDR3 nucleotides: TGTGCCAGCAGCGCCGGGACAGGGGTCTACAATGAGCAGTTCTTC. This sequence encodes CASSAGTGVYNEQFF.